The clone carrying this T cell receptor beta chain has a handful of counts. The CDR3 is made up of 13 amino acids. CDR1 is LGHNA, CDR2 YSLEER, per germline. Trimming pared 4 bases from V and 8 bases from J, leaving 11 bases between. The data derive from a study of cytomegalovirus exposure and HLA in healthy donors. PCR used 60 Vbeta primers and 13 Jbeta primers. Data came from immunoSEQ multiplex PCR; TCRdb stores just in-frame clones and leaves some out. This table has about 91,000 clones, more than 55% appearing once. The CMV serostatus of this donor went unrecorded. The sequenced sample was PBMCs. The TCR originated in a human donor in good health. The genes are TRBV4-3 and TRBJ1-4; D remains unclear. The CDR3 spells CASSLTFGEKLFF. The CDR3 coding sequence is TGCGCCAGCAGCCTGACTTTTGGCGAAAAACTGTTTTTT.